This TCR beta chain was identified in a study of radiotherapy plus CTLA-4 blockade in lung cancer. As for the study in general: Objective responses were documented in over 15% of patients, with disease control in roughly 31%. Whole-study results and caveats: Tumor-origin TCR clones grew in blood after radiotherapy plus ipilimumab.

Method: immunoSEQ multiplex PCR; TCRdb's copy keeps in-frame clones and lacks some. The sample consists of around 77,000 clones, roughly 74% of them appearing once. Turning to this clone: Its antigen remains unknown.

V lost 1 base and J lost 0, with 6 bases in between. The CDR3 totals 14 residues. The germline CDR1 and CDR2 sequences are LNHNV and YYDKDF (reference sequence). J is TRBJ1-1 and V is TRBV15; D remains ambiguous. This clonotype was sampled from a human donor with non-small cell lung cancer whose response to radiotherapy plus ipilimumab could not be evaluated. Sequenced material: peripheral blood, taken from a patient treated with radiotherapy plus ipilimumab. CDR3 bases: TGTGCCACCAGCAGAGGAGCGTTGAACACTGAAGCTTTCTTT. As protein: CATSRGALNTEAFF.